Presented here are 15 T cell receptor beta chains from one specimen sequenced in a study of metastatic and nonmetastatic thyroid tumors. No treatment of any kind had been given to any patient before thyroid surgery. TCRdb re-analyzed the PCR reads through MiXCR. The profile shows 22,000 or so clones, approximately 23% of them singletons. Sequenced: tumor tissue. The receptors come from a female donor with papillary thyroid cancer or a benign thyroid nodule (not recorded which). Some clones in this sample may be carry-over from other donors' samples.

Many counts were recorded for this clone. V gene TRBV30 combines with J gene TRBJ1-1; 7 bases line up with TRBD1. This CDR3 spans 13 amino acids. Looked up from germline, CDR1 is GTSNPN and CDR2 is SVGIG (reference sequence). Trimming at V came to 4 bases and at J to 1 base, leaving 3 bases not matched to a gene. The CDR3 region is CAWIQGKNTEAFF. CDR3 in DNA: TGTGCCTGGATACAGGGGAAGAACACTGAAGCTTTCTTT.

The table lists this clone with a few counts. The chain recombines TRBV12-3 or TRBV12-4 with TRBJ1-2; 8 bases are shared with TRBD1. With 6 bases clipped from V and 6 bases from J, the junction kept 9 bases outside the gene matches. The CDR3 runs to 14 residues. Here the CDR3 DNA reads TGTGCCAGCAGGTTATCCGGGACAGGTCATGGCTACACCTTC. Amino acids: CASRLSGTGHGYTF.

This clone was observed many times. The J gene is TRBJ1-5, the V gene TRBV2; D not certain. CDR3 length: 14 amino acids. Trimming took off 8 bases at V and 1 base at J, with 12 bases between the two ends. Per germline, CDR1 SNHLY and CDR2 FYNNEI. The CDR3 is CASSKLGSNQPQHF. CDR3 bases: TGTGCCAGCTCGAAGCTGGGGAGCAATCAGCCCCAGCATTTT.

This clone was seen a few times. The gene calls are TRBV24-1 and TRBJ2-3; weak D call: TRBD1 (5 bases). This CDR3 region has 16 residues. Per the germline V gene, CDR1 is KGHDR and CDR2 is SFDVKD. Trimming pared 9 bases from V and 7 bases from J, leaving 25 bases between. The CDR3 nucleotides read TGTGCCACCTATAAACAGGTTAGTGCTGTCAAATATACGCAGTATTTT. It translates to CATYKQVSAVKYTQYF.

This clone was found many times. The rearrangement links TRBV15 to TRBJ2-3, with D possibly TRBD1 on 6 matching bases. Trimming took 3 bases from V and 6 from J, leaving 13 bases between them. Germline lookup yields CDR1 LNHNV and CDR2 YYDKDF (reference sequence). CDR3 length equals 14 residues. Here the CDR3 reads CATSRSQGPDTQYF. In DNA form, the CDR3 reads TGTGCCACCAGCAGGTCCCAGGGGCCGGATACGCAGTATTTT. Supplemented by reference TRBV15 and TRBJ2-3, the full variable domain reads DAMVIQNPRYQVTQFGKPVTLSCSQTLNHNVMYWYQQKSSQAPKLLFHYYDKDFNNEADTPDNFQSRRPNTSFCFLDIRSPGLGDTAMYLCATSRSQGPDTQYFGPGTRLTVL.

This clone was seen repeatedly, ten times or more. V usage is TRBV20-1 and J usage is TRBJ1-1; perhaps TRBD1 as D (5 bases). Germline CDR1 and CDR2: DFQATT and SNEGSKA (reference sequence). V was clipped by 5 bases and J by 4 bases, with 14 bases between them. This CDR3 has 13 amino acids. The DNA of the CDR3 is TGCAGTGCTCCCGGGACGGCCGGCACTGAAGCTTTCTTT. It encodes CSAPGTAGTEAFF.

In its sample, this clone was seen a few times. The chain's CDR3 is CASSYIRNTEAFF. CDR3 in DNA: TGTGCCAGCAGTTATATAAGGAACACTGAAGCTTTCTTT. The chain has TRBV6-5 and TRBJ1-1; D not resolved. From germline, CDR1 is MNHEY and CDR2 SVGAGI. This CDR3 has 13 residues. V was cut by 3 bases and J by 1 base, with 6 bases left in between.

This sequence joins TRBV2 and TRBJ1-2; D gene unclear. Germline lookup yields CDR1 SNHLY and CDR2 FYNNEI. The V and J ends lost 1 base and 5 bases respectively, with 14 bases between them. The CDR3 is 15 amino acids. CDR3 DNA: TGTGCCAGCAGTGAAGGGGGAGCCCAGACTTATGGCTACACCTTC. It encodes CASSEGGAQTYGYTF.

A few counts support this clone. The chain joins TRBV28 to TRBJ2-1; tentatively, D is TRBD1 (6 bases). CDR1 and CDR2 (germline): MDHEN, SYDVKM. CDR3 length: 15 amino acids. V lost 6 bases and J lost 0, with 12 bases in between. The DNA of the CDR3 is TGTGCCAGCAGAAGACAGGAACCCTCCTACAATGAGCAGTTCTTC. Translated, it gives CASRRQEPSYNEQFF.

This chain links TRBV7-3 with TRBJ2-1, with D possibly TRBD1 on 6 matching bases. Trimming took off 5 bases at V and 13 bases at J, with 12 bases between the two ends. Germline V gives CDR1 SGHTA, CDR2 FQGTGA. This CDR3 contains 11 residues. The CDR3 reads CASSPDRLQFF. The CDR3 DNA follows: TGTGCCAGCAGCCCCGACAGGCTCCAGTTCTTC. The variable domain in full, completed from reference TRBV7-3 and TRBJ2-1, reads GAGVSQTPSNKVTEKGKYVELRCDPISGHTALYWYRQSLGQGPEFLIYFQGTGAADDSGLPNDRFFAVRPEGSVSTLKIQRTERGDSAVYLCASSPDRLQFFGPGTRLTVL.

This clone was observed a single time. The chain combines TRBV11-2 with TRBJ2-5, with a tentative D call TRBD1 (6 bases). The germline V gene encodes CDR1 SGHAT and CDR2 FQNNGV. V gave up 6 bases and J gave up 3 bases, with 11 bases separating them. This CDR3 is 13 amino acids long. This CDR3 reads CASSLQGKETQYF. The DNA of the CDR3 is TGTGCCAGCAGTTTACAGGGCAAAGAGACCCAGTACTTC.

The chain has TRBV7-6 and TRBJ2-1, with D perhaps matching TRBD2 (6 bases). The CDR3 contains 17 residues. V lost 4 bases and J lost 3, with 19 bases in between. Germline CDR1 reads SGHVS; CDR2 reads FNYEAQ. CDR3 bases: TGTGCCAGCAGCTACTTTAGCCCCGGGGGAATCTACAATGAGCAGTTCTTC. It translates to CASSYFSPGGIYNEQFF.

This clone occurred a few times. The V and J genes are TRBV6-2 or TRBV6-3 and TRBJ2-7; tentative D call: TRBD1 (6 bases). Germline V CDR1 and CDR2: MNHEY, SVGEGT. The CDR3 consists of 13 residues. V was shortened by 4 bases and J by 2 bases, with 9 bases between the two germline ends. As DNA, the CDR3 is TGTGCCAGCAGTTGGGCAGGGGCCTACGAGCAGTACTTC. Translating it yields CASSWAGAYEQYF.

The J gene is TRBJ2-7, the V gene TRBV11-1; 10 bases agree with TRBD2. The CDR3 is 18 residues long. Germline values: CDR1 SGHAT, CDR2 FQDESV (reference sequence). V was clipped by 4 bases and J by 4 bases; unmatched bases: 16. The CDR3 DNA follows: TGTGCCAGCAGCTCACAAGGACTAGCGGTGGGATCTAGGTACGAGCAGTACTTC. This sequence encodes CASSSQGLAVGSRYEQYF.

In nucleotides, the CDR3 is TGCGCCAGCAGCTTGCTTGGGCCTTCACCCCTCCACTTT. Protein sequence: CASSLLGPSPLHF. This chain connects TRBV5-1 to TRBJ1-6; D is unclear. CDR3 length equals 13 residues. Germline loops: CDR1 SGHRS, CDR2 YFSETQ. Trimming cost V 1 base and J 9 bases, with 8 bases left between them.